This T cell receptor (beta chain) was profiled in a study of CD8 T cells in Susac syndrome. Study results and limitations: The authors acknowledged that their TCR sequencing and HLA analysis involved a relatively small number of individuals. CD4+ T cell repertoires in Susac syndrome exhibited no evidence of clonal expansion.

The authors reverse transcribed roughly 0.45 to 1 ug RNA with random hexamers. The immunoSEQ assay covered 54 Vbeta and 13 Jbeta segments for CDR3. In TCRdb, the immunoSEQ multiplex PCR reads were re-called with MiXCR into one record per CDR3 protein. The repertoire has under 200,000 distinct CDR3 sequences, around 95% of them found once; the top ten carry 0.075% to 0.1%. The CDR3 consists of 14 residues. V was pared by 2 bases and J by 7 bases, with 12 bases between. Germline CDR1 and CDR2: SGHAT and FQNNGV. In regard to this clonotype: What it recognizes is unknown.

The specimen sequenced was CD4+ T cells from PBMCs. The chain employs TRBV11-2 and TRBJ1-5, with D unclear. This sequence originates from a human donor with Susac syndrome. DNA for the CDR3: TGTGCCAGCAGCTTATATGAGGACGGGCAGCCCCAGCATTTT. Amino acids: CASSLYEDGQPQHF.